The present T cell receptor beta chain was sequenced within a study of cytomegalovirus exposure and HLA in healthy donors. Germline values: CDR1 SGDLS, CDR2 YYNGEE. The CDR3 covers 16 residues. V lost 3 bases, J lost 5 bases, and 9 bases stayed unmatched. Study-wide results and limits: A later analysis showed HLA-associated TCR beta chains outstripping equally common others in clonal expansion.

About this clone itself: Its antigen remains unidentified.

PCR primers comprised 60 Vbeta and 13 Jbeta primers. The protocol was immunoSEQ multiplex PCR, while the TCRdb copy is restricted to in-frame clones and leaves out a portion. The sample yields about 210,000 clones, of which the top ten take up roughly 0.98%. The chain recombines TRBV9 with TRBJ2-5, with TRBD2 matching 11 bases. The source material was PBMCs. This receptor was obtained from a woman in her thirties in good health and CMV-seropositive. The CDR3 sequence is CASSEPLAGGLETQYF. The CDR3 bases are TGTGCCAGCAGCGAACCCTTAGCGGGAGGGCTGGAGACCCAGTACTTC.